Many counts were recorded for the clone carrying this T cell receptor (beta chain). The data belong to a study of early T cells in non-severe SARS-CoV-2 infection. Across the whole study: Chains were not paired, and sequencing was done on bulk RNA from unsorted whole blood.

Each CDR3 protein gets one entry after TCRdb re-called the 5' RACE reads with MiXCR. The data hold tens of thousands of distinct CDR3 sequences, with 5.5% to 8% observed a single time. V dropped 6 bases and J dropped 8; count of bases not matched to a gene: 3. The germline V gene encodes CDR1 KGHSH and CDR2 LQKENI. The CDR3 sequence is 11 residues long. The sequence was obtained from an adult who was a healthcare worker with PCR-confirmed SARS-CoV-2 infection or an uninfected control (not recorded which). V gene TRBV18 combines with J gene TRBJ1-1; 7 bases fit TRBD1. The sequenced sample was whole blood, obtained at baseline. The CDR3, as DNA: TGTGCCAGCTCCCCGACAGGGGAAGCTTTCTTT. It translates to CASSPTGEAFF.